These T cell receptor beta chains were read from a single sample in a study of naive and memory T cell subsets. A single record per CDR3 protein comes from TCRdb applying MiXCR to the UMI-ligation and nested PCR reads. In the table there are 99,000 or so distinct CDR3 sequences, around 13% of which are singletons. Sequencing was done on a sample of naive CD8+ T cells from blood. These TCRs come from a human donor in good health. CDR3s include the opening cysteine and the closing phenylalanine or tryptophan. A D gene is named only where the DNA matches it firmly. Some rows mark clone size as missing; the rest say once, few, many or name a class of expanded clone.

j_gene: TRBJ2-1
v_gene: TRBV29-1
abundance: few
d_gene: NA
CDR3aa: CSVEGVLGPGAYNEQFF
CDR3nt: TGCAGCGTTGAAGGGGTATTGGGTCCGGGGGCCTACAATGAGCAGTTCTTC

j_gene: TRBJ2-3
v_gene: TRBV5-1
abundance: NA
d_gene: NA
CDR3aa: CASSLEGSTDTQYF
CDR3nt: TGCGCCAGCAGCTTGGAGGGAAGCACAGATACGCAGTATTTT

j_gene: TRBJ2-7
v_gene: TRBV29-1
abundance: NA
d_gene: NA
CDR3aa: CSVEAGRGASYEQYF
CDR3nt: TGCAGCGTTGAAGCGGGCAGGGGGGCCTCCTACGAGCAGTACTTC

j_gene: TRBJ2-7
v_gene: TRBV7-8
abundance: NA
d_gene: TRBD2
CDR3aa: CASSSEFSGGSSYEQYF
CDR3nt: TGTGCCAGCAGCTCCGAATTTTCGGGAGGCTCCTCCTACGAGCAGTACTTC

j_gene: TRBJ2-2
v_gene: TRBV7-2
abundance: few
d_gene: NA
CDR3aa: CASSLLSSGELFF
CDR3nt: TGTGCCAGCAGCTTATTATCCTCCGGGGAGCTGTTTTTT

j_gene: TRBJ2-1
v_gene: TRBV7-9
abundance: many
d_gene: TRBD2
CDR3aa: CASSLASGGLSSYNEQFF
CDR3nt: TGTGCCAGCAGCTTGGCTAGCGGGGGCTTGAGCTCCTACAATGAGCAGTTCTTC

j_gene: TRBJ2-1
v_gene: TRBV20-1
abundance: many
d_gene: NA
CDR3aa: CSADQDRNPYNEQFF
CDR3nt: TGCAGTGCGGACCAGGACAGAAACCCCTACAATGAGCAGTTCTTC

j_gene: TRBJ1-4
v_gene: TRBV12-3/TRBV12-4
abundance: few
d_gene: TRBD1
CDR3aa: CASRRTGVEKLFF
CDR3nt: TGTGCCAGCAGAAGGACAGGGGTGGAAAAACTGTTTTTT

j_gene: TRBJ2-7
v_gene: TRBV7-2
abundance: few
d_gene: NA
CDR3aa: CASSLDSGVGTYEQYF
CDR3nt: TGTGCCAGCAGCTTAGATTCAGGGGTAGGGACCTACGAGCAGTACTTC

j_gene: TRBJ2-3
v_gene: TRBV9
abundance: many
d_gene: TRBD2
CDR3aa: CASSLSGGASTDTQYF
CDR3nt: TGTGCCAGCAGCCTCAGCGGGGGGGCAAGCACAGATACGCAGTATTTT

j_gene: TRBJ2-3
v_gene: TRBV7-9
abundance: many
d_gene: TRBD2
CDR3aa: CASSLASGRTDTQYF
CDR3nt: TGTGCCAGCAGCTTAGCGAGCGGGAGGACAGATACGCAGTATTTT

j_gene: TRBJ2-1
v_gene: TRBV18
abundance: few
d_gene: NA
CDR3aa: CASSPPLGSDEQFF
CDR3nt: TGTGCCAGCTCGCCTCCACTAGGTTCTGATGAGCAGTTCTTC

j_gene: TRBJ1-1
v_gene: TRBV27
abundance: many
d_gene: NA
CDR3aa: CASSFSFGGNEAFF
CDR3nt: TGTGCCAGCAGTTTCAGTTTTGGGGGTAATGAAGCTTTCTTT

j_gene: TRBJ1-1
v_gene: TRBV4-3
abundance: many
d_gene: TRBD1
CDR3aa: CASSQGQGGRKGTEAFF
CDR3nt: TGCGCCAGCAGCCAGGGACAGGGAGGGAGAAAGGGCACTGAAGCTTTCTTT

j_gene: TRBJ2-3
v_gene: TRBV11-2
abundance: NA
d_gene: TRBD2
CDR3aa: CDSSLYGGEGDTQYF
CDR3nt: TGTGACAGCAGCTTATATGGGGGGGAGGGGGATACGCAGTATTTT

j_gene: TRBJ1-3
v_gene: TRBV12-3/TRBV12-4
abundance: NA
d_gene: NA
CDR3aa: CASSFSSATGNTIYF
CDR3nt: TGTGCCAGCAGTTTTTCGTCCGCCACGGGGAACACCATATATTTT

j_gene: TRBJ2-3
v_gene: TRBV29-1
abundance: few
d_gene: NA
CDR3aa: CSVEGALGPEADTQYF
CDR3nt: TGCAGCGTTGAAGGAGCCCTCGGACCTGAGGCAGATACGCAGTATTTT

j_gene: TRBJ2-2
v_gene: TRBV2
abundance: NA
d_gene: NA
CDR3aa: CASSAASTGENGELFF
CDR3nt: TGTGCCAGCAGCGCCGCCTCGACAGGAGAGAACGGGGAGCTGTTTTTT

j_gene: TRBJ2-5
v_gene: TRBV27
abundance: few
d_gene: TRBD1
CDR3aa: CASSSGTGLETQYF
CDR3nt: TGTGCCAGCAGTTCCGGGACAGGGTTAGAGACCCAGTACTTC

j_gene: TRBJ1-1
v_gene: TRBV4-3
abundance: NA
d_gene: NA
CDR3aa: CASSQDPGGNTEAFF
CDR3nt: TGCGCCAGCAGCCAAGACCCAGGAGGTAACACTGAAGCTTTCTTT

j_gene: TRBJ1-5
v_gene: TRBV20-1
abundance: many
d_gene: NA
CDR3aa: CSARFGLYNQPQHF
CDR3nt: TGCAGTGCTAGGTTTGGACTTTACAATCAGCCCCAGCATTTT

j_gene: TRBJ1-6
v_gene: TRBV3-1
abundance: many
d_gene: NA
CDR3aa: CASSDSGNSPLHF
CDR3nt: TGTGCCAGCAGCGACAGCGGGAATTCACCCCTCCACTTT

j_gene: TRBJ2-4
v_gene: TRBV28
abundance: NA
d_gene: NA
CDR3aa: CASSFYMGKNIQYF
CDR3nt: TGTGCCAGCAGTTTTTATATGGGCAAAAACATTCAGTACTTC

j_gene: TRBJ2-7
v_gene: TRBV6-2/TRBV6-3
abundance: few
d_gene: TRBD1
CDR3aa: CATGTAPYEQYF
CDR3nt: TGTGCCACCGGGACAGCACCTTACGAGCAGTACTTC

j_gene: TRBJ2-3
v_gene: TRBV4-3
abundance: few
d_gene: NA
CDR3aa: CASSQAPSQITQYF
CDR3nt: TGCGCCAGCAGCCAAGCCCCCTCACAGATAACGCAGTATTTT

j_gene: TRBJ1-2
v_gene: TRBV21-1
abundance: few
d_gene: NA
CDR3aa: CASSKFESRVKDGYTF
CDR3nt: TGTGCCAGCAGCAAATTCGAGTCCAGGGTGAAGGATGGCTACACCTTC

j_gene: TRBJ2-3
v_gene: TRBV29-1
abundance: many
d_gene: TRBD2
CDR3aa: CSVEDPWTSGATDTQYF
CDR3nt: TGCAGCGTTGAAGATCCCTGGACTAGCGGGGCCACAGATACGCAGTATTTT

j_gene: TRBJ2-1
v_gene: TRBV12-3/TRBV12-4
abundance: many
d_gene: NA
CDR3aa: CASSLAGGGNEQFF
CDR3nt: TGTGCCAGCAGTTTAGCGGGAGGGGGAAATGAGCAGTTCTTC

j_gene: TRBJ1-3
v_gene: TRBV29-1
abundance: NA
d_gene: TRBD1
CDR3aa: CSVEQGGTIYF
CDR3nt: TGCAGCGTTGAACAGGGGGGCACCATATATTTT

j_gene: TRBJ1-5
v_gene: TRBV4-3
abundance: many
d_gene: NA
CDR3aa: CASSEARGSGVRHF
CDR3nt: TGCGCCAGCAGCGAAGCCAGGGGCTCCGGTGTGAGGCATTTT

j_gene: TRBJ1-5
v_gene: TRBV12-3/TRBV12-4
abundance: many
d_gene: NA
CDR3aa: CASSLPGSNQPQHF
CDR3nt: TGTGCCAGCAGCCTTCCAGGTAGCAATCAGCCCCAGCATTTT

j_gene: TRBJ2-1
v_gene: TRBV20-1
abundance: few
d_gene: TRBD2
CDR3aa: CSARGGLTYNEQFF
CDR3nt: TGCAGTGCTAGAGGGGGACTAACCTACAATGAGCAGTTCTTC

j_gene: TRBJ2-1
v_gene: TRBV12-3/TRBV12-4
abundance: many
d_gene: TRBD2
CDR3aa: CASSHRIAGGHNEQFF
CDR3nt: TGTGCCAGCAGCCACCGCATAGCGGGAGGTCACAATGAGCAGTTCTTC

j_gene: TRBJ2-3
v_gene: TRBV30
abundance: NA
d_gene: NA
CDR3aa: CAQRDQHTDTQYF
CDR3nt: TGTGCCCAACGGGACCAACACACAGATACGCAGTATTTT

j_gene: TRBJ2-5
v_gene: TRBV9
abundance: many
d_gene: NA
CDR3aa: CASSAENQETQYF
CDR3nt: TGTGCCAGCAGCGCCGAGAACCAAGAGACCCAGTACTTC

j_gene: TRBJ2-1
v_gene: TRBV2
abundance: few
d_gene: NA
CDR3aa: CASRGDFNNEQFF
CDR3nt: TGTGCCAGCAGGGGGGACTTCAACAATGAGCAGTTCTTC

j_gene: TRBJ2-2
v_gene: TRBV7-9
abundance: NA
d_gene: TRBD2
CDR3aa: CASSLPGLAGPTGELFF
CDR3nt: TGTGCCAGCAGCCTACCAGGGCTAGCGGGGCCTACCGGGGAGCTGTTTTTT

j_gene: TRBJ2-7
v_gene: TRBV6-5
abundance: NA
d_gene: NA
CDR3aa: CASSDNFSYEQYF
CDR3nt: TGTGCCAGCAGCGACAATTTCTCCTACGAGCAGTACTTC

j_gene: TRBJ1-1
v_gene: TRBV12-3/TRBV12-4
abundance: few
d_gene: NA
CDR3aa: CASRLGREMNTEAFF
CDR3nt: TGTGCCAGCAGACTCGGACGGGAAATGAACACTGAAGCTTTCTTT

j_gene: TRBJ2-1
v_gene: TRBV12-3/TRBV12-4
abundance: NA
d_gene: TRBD1
CDR3aa: CASSAPGTGGNEQFF
CDR3nt: TGTGCCAGCAGTGCCCCCGGGACAGGGGGCAATGAGCAGTTCTTC